The present T cell receptor beta chain was sequenced within a study of T cell repertoires in aging, cancer and after chemotherapy. A mixed TRB-A/B primer pool amplified rearranged TRB by multiplex touch-down PCR. TCRdb reprocessed the multiplex PCR reads with MiXCR, giving one entry per CDR3 protein. This sample carries fewer than 15,000 distinct CDR3 sequences, approximately 25% of them seen once, and the ten largest clones take roughly half. V trimming: 4 bases; J trimming: 4 bases; junction bases outside the gene matches: 10. This CDR3 spans 16 amino acids. Peripheral blood genomic DNA, not sorted cells or RNA, was the template.

Sample: blood. This receptor was taken from a human donor in good health. V is TRBV12-3 or TRBV12-4 and J is TRBJ1-5, with TRBD1 matching 7 bases. The CDR3 loop reads CASSSGTGVRNQPQHF. The CDR3 bases are TGTGCCAGCAGTTCCGGAACAGGGGTTCGGAATCAGCCCCAGCATTTT.